The 15 T cell receptor beta chains below all came from one sample that was sequenced in a study of neurological immune-mediated disorders. TCRdb reprocessed the 5' RACE reads with MiXCR, giving one entry per CDR3 protein. Of around 70,000 distinct CDR3 sequences listed, around 5% are singletons. The source material was PBMCs. The receptors derive from a woman in her seventies with multiple sclerosis.

This clonotype has at least ten counts. The rearrangement links TRBV3-1 to TRBJ2-7; D not resolved. V was cut by 2 bases and J by 3 bases, with 11 bases left in between. This CDR3 comprises 14 residues. Germline CDR1 and CDR2: LGHDT and YNNKEL (reference sequence). The DNA of the CDR3 is TGTGCCAGCAGCCAAACGGACGGTTACTACGAGCAGTACTTC. Protein sequence: CASSQTDGYYEQYF.

This clonotype came up many times. The chain joins TRBV20-1 to TRBJ2-3, with a possible D match to TRBD2 (6 bases). V was shortened by 6 bases and J by 0 bases, with 19 bases between the two germline ends. Germline CDR1 and CDR2: DFQATT and SNEGSKA (reference sequence). The CDR3 is 16 amino acids. The CDR3 nucleotides are TGCAGTGCCTTACGCGGACGCGGGACTAGCACAGATACGCAGTATTTT. Translation gives CSALRGRGTSTDTQYF.

This clonotype was found many times. J is TRBJ2-7 and V is TRBV4-3; 7 nucleotides match TRBD2. Germline CDR1 and CDR2: LGHNA and YSLEER. With 4 bases clipped from V and 2 bases from J, the junction kept 5 bases outside the gene matches. CDR3 length: 14 amino acids. The DNA of the CDR3 is TGCGCCAGCAGCCGCCGGGGAGGGCCCTACGAGCAGTACTTC. Translation: CASSRRGGPYEQYF.

This clonotype occurred many times. The V call is TRBV7-9, the J call TRBJ2-1; 8 bases map to TRBD2. The CDR3 sequence is 16 residues long. From germline, CDR1 is SEHNR and CDR2 FQNEAQ (reference sequence). With 4 bases clipped from V and 8 bases from J, the junction kept 13 bases outside the gene matches. The CDR3: CASSSTFSGNGDEQFF. In DNA, the CDR3 is TGTGCCAGCAGCTCCACGTTTAGCGGGAACGGGGATGAGCAGTTCTTC. Filled out from reference TRBV7-9 and TRBJ2-1, the complete variable domain reads DTGVSQNPRHKITKRGQNVTFRCDPISEHNRLYWYRQTLGQGPEFLTYFQNEAQLEKSRLLSDRFSAERPKGSFSTLEIQRTEQGDSAMYLCASSSTFSGNGDEQFFGPGTRLTVL.

Only one count was recorded for this clonotype. V is TRBV20-1 and J is TRBJ1-5, with D unclear. Germline assignment: CDR1 DFQATT and CDR2 SNEGSKA (reference sequence). V was pared by 3 bases and J by 0 bases, with 9 bases between. The CDR3 consists of 14 residues. CDR3 sequence reads: CSARRDHSNQPQHF. The CDR3 DNA reads TGCAGTGCTAGGCGAGATCATAGCAATCAGCCCCAGCATTTT.

This clonotype has more than one count but fewer than ten. This chain connects TRBV20-1 to TRBJ2-3; no reliable D call. The CDR3 length is 15 residues. Trimming took off 0 bases at V and 2 bases at J, with 12 bases between the two ends. Germline assignment: CDR1 DFQATT and CDR2 SNEGSKA (reference sequence). CDR3 sequence (DNA): TGCAGTGCTAGAGATCCTACGTTCCCCACAGATACGCAGTATTTT. Translating gives CSARDPTFPTDTQYF.

This clonotype was counted only a few times. The chain employs TRBV6-2 or TRBV6-3 and TRBJ2-3; D perhaps matches TRBD1 (6 bases). Per germline, CDR1 MNHEY and CDR2 SVGEGT. The CDR3 contains 16 residues. V lost 4 bases and J 0 bases, leaving 14 bases between the germline ends. The CDR3 region has the DNA TGTGCCAGCAGTTTTTACAGGGCCCTAAGCACAGATACGCAGTATTTT. It specifies CASSFYRALSTDTQYF.

In its sample, this clonotype was seen many times. This rearrangement joins TRBV4-3 to TRBJ2-7; 7 bases map to TRBD2. This CDR3 region has 15 residues. Trimming took 1 base from V and 2 from J; bases not matched to a gene: 5. CDR1 is LGHNA and CDR2 is YSLEER in the germline V gene. The CDR3 nucleotides read TGCGCCAGCAGCCAAGGCTCTAGCGGAACCTACGAGCAGTACTTC. It translates to CASSQGSSGTYEQYF.

This clonotype was seen repeatedly, ten times or more. This rearrangement joins TRBV5-1 to TRBJ2-5, with 11 bases that match TRBD2. Germline V gene lookup returns CDR1 SGHRS and CDR2 YFSETQ. V lost 1 base and J lost 1; bases outside the gene matches: 0. The CDR3 is made up of 15 amino acids. The CDR3 here is CASSLTSGSQETQYF. For the CDR3, the DNA is TGCGCCAGCAGCTTGACTAGCGGGAGCCAAGAGACCCAGTACTTC. The entire variable domain, with the rest obtained from reference TRBV5-1 and TRBJ2-5, is as follows: KAGVTQTPRYLIKTRGQQVTLSCSPISGHRSVSWYQQTPGQGLQFLFEYFSETQRNKGNFPGRFSGRQFSNSRSEMNVSTLELGDSALYLCASSLTSGSQETQYFGPGTRLLVL.

Only a few counts were recorded for this clonotype. The genes are TRBV20-1 and TRBJ1-5; D uncertain. The V end lost 3 bases, the J end lost 5 bases, and 11 bases lay between the germline ends. The CDR3 totals 13 residues. CDR1 is DFQATT, CDR2 SNEGSKA, per germline (reference sequence). The CDR3 here is CSASPGADQPQHF. CDR3 nucleotide sequence: TGCAGTGCTAGTCCGGGAGCGGATCAGCCCCAGCATTTT.

In its sample, this clonotype was seen many times. This sequence joins TRBV7-9 and TRBJ1-1, with D possibly being TRBD1 (5 bases). Germline CDR1 reads SEHNR; CDR2 reads FQNEAQ (reference sequence). Trimming shortened V by 1 base and J by 1 base, and 10 bases separated the two germline ends. The CDR3 is made up of 15 amino acids. This chain's CDR3 is CASSLEMTANTEAFF. CDR3 in DNA: TGTGCCAGCAGCTTAGAGATGACAGCGAACACTGAAGCTTTCTTT.

In this sample, this clonotype turned up many times. This sequence joins TRBV5-1 and TRBJ2-2; D is unresolved. CDR1 and CDR2 (germline): SGHRS, YFSETQ. The CDR3 has 15 amino acids. V was pared by 0 bases and J by 5 bases, with 11 bases between. The CDR3 is CASSLAQAHTGELFF. CDR3 bases: TGCGCCAGCAGCTTGGCCCAGGCTCATACCGGGGAGCTGTTTTTT.

This clonotype was recorded many times. V gene TRBV7-2 combines with J gene TRBJ2-7; 8 bases line up with TRBD2. CDR3 length equals 14 residues. V trimming: 1 base; J trimming: 7 bases; junction bases outside the gene matches: 6. Per germline, CDR1 SGHTA and CDR2 FQGNSA. This CDR3 reads CASSLGPGLGEQYF. The CDR3 nucleotides read TGTGCCAGCAGCTTAGGACCGGGACTAGGGGAGCAGTACTTC.

The rearrangement uses TRBV2 and TRBJ2-7, with 9 bases identical to TRBD2. Germline values: CDR1 SNHLY, CDR2 FYNNEI. The CDR3 consists of 14 residues. Unmatched junction bases numbered 2, after V lost 3 bases and J lost 2 bases. CDR3 DNA: TGTGCCAGCAGTGAGGCTAGCGGGGCCTACGAGCAGTACTTC. Translation gives CASSEASGAYEQYF.

This clonotype was observed many times. The chain links TRBV14 to TRBJ2-3; D ambiguous. The V and J ends lost 10 bases and 0 bases respectively, with 14 bases between them. Per the germline V gene, CDR1 is SGHDN and CDR2 is FVKESK. This CDR3 spans 14 amino acids. The chain's CDR3 is CATREAHSTDTQYF. CDR3 DNA sequence: TGTGCCACCCGAGAGGCCCACAGCACAGATACGCAGTATTTT.